This T cell receptor beta chain was identified during a study of blood T cell repertoires in COVID-19. In the study overall: Samples taken during acute and convalescent COVID-19 were collected in the United States, Italy and Spain. T cells, B-cell-depleted T cells, or PBMCs provided the cDNA or gDNA that served as material.

Deletions cut 5 bases from V and 14 bases from J, with 19 bases between. The CDR3 runs to 14 residues. Per germline, CDR1 MDHEN and CDR2 SYDVKM. Patients at the Seattle site were enrolled during active infection and followed longitudinally. Methods used by the authors: For nucleated cells, counts were estimated from reference gene primer amplification. Measured with immunoSEQ multiplex PCR; TCRdb has only the in-frame clones, and not every one. D and trimming were read from the DNA, whereas the V and J calls and clone size are those reported in that table. The table lists about 170,000 clones, approximately 86% of them singletons.

The receptor was derived from a woman aged 80 or over with COVID-19, enrolled during active disease. The chain couples TRBV28 to TRBJ1-6; TRBD1 might be the D (6 bases). Sequenced input: peripheral blood. The CDR3 sequence: CASSPPGQLQALHF. CDR3 in DNA: TGTGCCAGCAGTCCACCCGGACAGTTGCAGGCCCTCCACTTT.